The clone carrying this TCR beta chain was observed many times. The sample is drawn from a study of T-cell reconstitution after alpha-beta-depleted transplantation in children. This CDR3 spans 12 amino acids. Germline V gene lookup returns CDR1 DFQATT and CDR2 SNEGSKA (reference sequence). Between the trimmed V and J ends, which lost 3 bases and 8 bases, there was a span of 14 bases. Unique molecular identifiers were incorporated into the prepared TCRbeta library. TCRdb fed the PCR reads into MiXCR, producing one record per CDR3 protein. The sample lists 80,000 to 95,000 distinct CDR3 sequences, 7.5% to 9.5% seen once, with 6.9% in the top ten.

The source was PBMCs from the stem cell graft donor, collected from the stem cell graft. The sequence was collected from a human donor who donated a stem cell graft to a child with congenital amegakaryocytic thrombocytopenia. The chain carries TRBV20-1 and TRBJ2-7; D gene uncertain. DNA for the CDR3: TGCAGTGCTAGTCCCAACTTGATCCAGCAGTACTTC. Residues: CSASPNLIQQYF.